Below are 16 T cell receptor beta chains sequenced from a single sample in a study of shared clonotypes between healthy human individuals. Repertoires were generated with immunoSEQ multiplex PCR, while TCRdb's copy carries only in-frame clones and drops some. The sample consists of approximately 2.5 million clones, more than 80% of them appearing once. Sequencing was carried out using naive CD4+ T cells sorted from blood. As to subset: CD45RA+ positively selected. These receptors all stem from a man aged 18 to 30 in good health.

The CDR3 region is CASSLRSYLGDTQYF. The CDR3 DNA reads TGTGCCAGCAGCTTGAGATCCTACCTAGGAGATACGCAGTATTTT. The chain has TRBV7-2 and TRBJ2-3; no firm D call. CDR1 is SGHTA, CDR2 FQGNSA, per germline. V was shortened by 3 bases and J by 5 bases, with 15 bases between the two germline ends. This CDR3 is built from 15 residues.

The V call is TRBV5-1, the J call TRBJ2-3; D is tentatively TRBD1 or TRBD2 (5 bases each). The CDR3 loop spans 16 amino acids. V lost 0 bases to trimming and J lost 1 base, with 12 bases between them. Per germline, CDR1 SGHRS and CDR2 YFSETQ. CDR3 region: CASSLGGTVGTDTQYF. The DNA for the CDR3 is TGCGCCAGCAGCTTGGGGGGGACCGTAGGCACAGATACGCAGTATTTT.

On this clone: Other DNA sequences within the sample encode an identical CDR3. This chain joins TRBV2 and TRBJ2-5; possible D gene TRBD2, 6 bases. V was trimmed by 5 bases and J by 5 bases, leaving 15 bases between them. Germline-derived CDR1 and CDR2 are SNHLY and FYNNEI. The CDR3 has 14 amino acids. CDR3 loop: CASSPTGVGETQYF. CDR3 nucleotides: TGTGCCAGCAGTCCAACGGGGGTGGGGGAGACCCAGTACTTC. Variable domain in full (rest from reference TRBV2 and TRBJ2-5): EPEVTQTPSHQVTQMGQEVILRCVPISNHLYFYWYRQILGQKVEFLVSFYNNEISEKSEIFDDQFSVERPDGSNFTLKIRSTKLEDSAMYFCASSPTGVGETQYFGPGTRLLVL.

This sequence joins TRBV5-1 and TRBJ1-2, with 9 bases identical to TRBD1. V was clipped by 3 bases and J by 6 bases; unmatched bases: 6. This CDR3 is 14 amino acids long. Germline V gene sequence: CDR1 SGHRS, CDR2 YFSETQ. CDR3 coding DNA: TGCGCCAGCAGCTCTATCGGGACAGGGAATGGCTACACCTTC. This encodes CASSSIGTGNGYTF.

The rearrangement links TRBV29-1 to TRBJ1-1; 10 bases align to TRBD1. In germline, CDR1 is SQVTM, CDR2 ANQGSEA. This CDR3 has 11 residues. With 7 bases clipped from V and 11 bases from J, the junction kept 7 bases outside the gene matches. The CDR3 loop is CSGGTGDRAFF. The CDR3 DNA follows: TGCAGCGGCGGGACAGGGGATCGGGCTTTCTTT.

The chain employs TRBV7-9 and TRBJ1-2; TRBD1 matches at 10 bases. The CDR3 totals 12 residues. Trimming cost V 10 bases and J 4 bases; bases outside gene matches: 3. Per germline, CDR1 SEHNR and CDR2 FQNEAQ (reference sequence). The CDR3: CAIGQGGYGYTF. CDR3 DNA: TGTGCCATAGGACAGGGGGGCTATGGCTACACCTTC.

Details on this clone: This CDR3 is also generated by other DNA sequences in the sample. The CDR3 here is CASSYSGTGELFF. Written as DNA, the CDR3 is TGTGCCAGCAGTTACTCGGGCACCGGGGAGCTGTTTTTT. The chain combines TRBV6-5 with TRBJ2-2; D call uncertain. Looked up from germline, CDR1 is MNHEY and CDR2 is SVGAGI. This CDR3 comprises 13 residues. Trimming left V 0 bases short and J 4 bases short, with 3 bases between.

The rearrangement links TRBV19 to TRBJ2-5, with D uncertain. The germline CDR1 and CDR2 sequences are LNHDA and SQIVND (reference sequence). The ends were cut back, 6 bases at V and 5 bases at J, with 13 bases in the middle. This CDR3 has 13 residues. CDR3 amino acids: CASRTLKGETQYF. In nucleotides, the CDR3 is TGTGCCAGTAGGACGCTGAAGGGTGAGACCCAGTACTTC.

The chain uses TRBV5-1 and TRBJ2-5, with TRBD2 matching over 9 bases. This CDR3 has 15 amino acids. From germline, CDR1 is SGHRS and CDR2 YFSETQ. V dropped 4 bases and J dropped 2; count of bases not matched to a gene: 6. CDR3 sequence reads: CASSPQRGAQETQYF. The DNA for the CDR3 is TGCGCCAGCAGCCCCCAGCGGGGGGCTCAAGAGACCCAGTACTTC.

This chain links TRBV29-1 with TRBJ2-7; 11 bases agree with TRBD1. With V trimmed by 1 base and J by 6 bases, 2 bases remained unmatched. Germline V CDR1 and CDR2: SQVTM, ANQGSEA. The CDR3 extends over 13 amino acids. As DNA, the CDR3 is TGCAGCGTTGAAGCGGACAGGGGGCGCGAGCAGTACTTC. It yields the protein CSVEADRGREQYF.

The rearrangement links TRBV4-3 to TRBJ2-1; no firm D call. The CDR3 runs to 14 residues. The ends were cut back, 1 base at V and 6 bases at J, with 10 bases in the middle. The germline CDR1 and CDR2 sequences are LGHNA and YSLEER. CDR3 coding DNA: TGCGCCAGCAGCCAAGCTAGGGTTTCCAATGAGCAGTTCTTC. It encodes CASSQARVSNEQFF.

The rearrangement joins TRBV7-2 to TRBJ2-3, with TRBD2 identical over 7 bases. This CDR3 is built from 14 residues. With V trimmed by 5 bases and J by 6 bases, 8 bases remained unmatched. CDR1 and CDR2 (germline): SGHTA, FQGNSA. CDR3 sequence: CASSRTPSGDTQYF. The CDR3 region has the DNA TGTGCCAGCAGCAGAACCCCTAGCGGCGATACGCAGTATTTT.

The V gene is TRBV6-6, the J gene TRBJ2-2, with TRBD2 matching over 10 bases. The CDR3 length is 14 residues. V dropped 8 bases and J dropped 6; count of bases not matched to a gene: 6. Germline V gene lookup returns CDR1 MNHNY and CDR2 SVGAGI (reference sequence). The CDR3 DNA reads TGTGCCAGCCAGAGCGGGGGGGGCGCCGGGGAGCTGTTTTTT. Protein: CASQSGGGAGELFF.

Concerning this clone: Other DNA sequences in this sample translate to the same CDR3. The chain is built from TRBV18 and TRBJ2-7; D may be TRBD2 (5 bases). Germline V lookup: CDR1 KGHSH, CDR2 LQKENI. The germline V and J ends were trimmed by 0 bases and 0 bases, with 6 bases remaining between them. This CDR3 is 14 amino acids long. CDR3 nucleotide sequence: TGTGCCAGCTCACCACCCGGGATCTCCTACGAGCAGTACTTC. It codes for CASSPPGISYEQYF. Using reference TRBV18 and TRBJ2-7 for the parts outside the CDR3, the full variable domain is NAGVMQNPRHLVRRRGQEARLRCSPMKGHSHVYWYRQLPEEGLKFMVYLQKENIIDESGMPKERFSAEFPKEGPSILRIQQVVRGDSAAYFCASSPPGISYEQYFGPGTRLTVT.

As for this clone: The sample carries other DNA sequences with the same CDR3. The genes are TRBV30 and TRBJ1-5; tentatively, D is TRBD1 (5 bases). V lost 2 bases to trimming and J lost 2 bases, with 7 bases between them. Germline V lookup: CDR1 GTSNPN, CDR2 SVGIG (reference sequence). The CDR3 sequence is 13 residues long. The CDR3 reads CAWSLQGNQPQHF. The CDR3 DNA follows: TGTGCCTGGAGTTTACAGGGCAATCAGCCCCAGCATTTT.

The rearrangement joins TRBV27 to TRBJ2-1; 10 nucleotides match TRBD1. This CDR3 has 14 residues. V gave up 3 bases and J gave up 7 bases; unmatched junction bases: 3. The germline V gene has CDR1 MNHEY and CDR2 SMNVEV (reference sequence). The CDR3 DNA reads TGTGCCAGCAGTTTCGGACAGGGGGTGAATGAGCAGTTCTTC. It is translated as CASSFGQGVNEQFF.